Sequencing of this TCR beta chain was carried out in a study of T-cell reconstitution after alpha-beta-depleted transplantation in children. CDR3 length: 19 amino acids. Germline V gene lookup returns CDR1 SGHRS and CDR2 YFSETQ. V lost 1 base to trimming and J lost 4 bases; unmatched junction nucleotides: 15. Preparing the TCRbeta library involved the use of unique molecular identifiers. TCRdb re-called the PCR reads through MiXCR, storing one row per CDR3 protein. The table lists 700,000 to 950,000 distinct CDR3 sequences, roughly 15% of them singletons. Sequencing was performed on PBMCs, mostly from graft donor cells, taken 360 days after TCRalphabeta/CD19-depleted stem cell transplant. The source is a male patient aged 10 to 17 who had a stem cell transplant for acute lymphoblastic leukemia, so the T cells may come from the graft donor. The gene calls are TRBV5-1 and TRBJ2-1; 9 bases agree with TRBD2. CDR3 sequence reads: CASSLTPGIAGVEYNEQFF. Written as DNA, the CDR3 is TGCGCCAGCAGCTTGACCCCTGGCATAGCGGGAGTGGAGTACAATGAGCAGTTCTTC. Drawing the rest from reference TRBV5-1 and TRBJ2-1, the complete variable domain is KAGVTQTPRYLIKTRGQQVTLSCSPISGHRSVSWYQQTPGQGLQFLFEYFSETQRNKGNFPGRFSGRQFSNSRSEMNVSTLELGDSALYLCASSLTPGIAGVEYNEQFFGPGTRLTVL.